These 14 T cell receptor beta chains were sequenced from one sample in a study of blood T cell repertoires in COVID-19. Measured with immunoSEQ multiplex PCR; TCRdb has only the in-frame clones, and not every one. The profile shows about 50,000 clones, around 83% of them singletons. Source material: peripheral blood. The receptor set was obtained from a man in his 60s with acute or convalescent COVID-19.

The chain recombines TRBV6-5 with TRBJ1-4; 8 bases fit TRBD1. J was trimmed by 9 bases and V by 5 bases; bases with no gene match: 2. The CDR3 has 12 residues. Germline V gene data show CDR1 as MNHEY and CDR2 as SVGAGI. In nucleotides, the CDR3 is TGTGCCAGCAGTCGGGACAGGCAAAAACTGTTTTTT. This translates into CASSRDRQKLFF.

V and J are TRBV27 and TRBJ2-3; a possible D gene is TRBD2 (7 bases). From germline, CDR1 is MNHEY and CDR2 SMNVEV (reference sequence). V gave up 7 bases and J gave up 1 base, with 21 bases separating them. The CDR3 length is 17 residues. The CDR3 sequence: CASTLQAGHPRTDTQYF. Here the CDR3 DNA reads TGTGCCAGCACCCTCCAAGCGGGACATCCCCGCACAGATACGCAGTATTTT.

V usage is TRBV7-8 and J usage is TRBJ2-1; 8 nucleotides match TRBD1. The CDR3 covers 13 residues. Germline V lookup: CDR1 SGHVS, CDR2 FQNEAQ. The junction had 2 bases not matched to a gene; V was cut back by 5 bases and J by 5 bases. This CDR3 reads CASSHRGNNEQFF. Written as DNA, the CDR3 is TGTGCCAGCAGCCACAGGGGGAACAATGAGCAGTTCTTC.

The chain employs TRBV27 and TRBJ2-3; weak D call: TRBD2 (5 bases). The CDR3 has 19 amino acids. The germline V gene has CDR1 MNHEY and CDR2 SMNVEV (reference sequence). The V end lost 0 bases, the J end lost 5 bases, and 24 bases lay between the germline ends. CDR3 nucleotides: TGTGCCAGCAGTTTATCGAGGGCCCGACGCCCTGCCCACGTAGATACGCAGTATTTT. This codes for CASSLSRARRPAHVDTQYF.

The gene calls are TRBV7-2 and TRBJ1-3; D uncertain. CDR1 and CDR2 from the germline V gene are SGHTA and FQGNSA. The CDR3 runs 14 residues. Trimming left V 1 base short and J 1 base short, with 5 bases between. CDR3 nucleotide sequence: TGTGCCAGCAGCTTAGGAGTATCTGGAAACACCATATATTTT. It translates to CASSLGVSGNTIYF.

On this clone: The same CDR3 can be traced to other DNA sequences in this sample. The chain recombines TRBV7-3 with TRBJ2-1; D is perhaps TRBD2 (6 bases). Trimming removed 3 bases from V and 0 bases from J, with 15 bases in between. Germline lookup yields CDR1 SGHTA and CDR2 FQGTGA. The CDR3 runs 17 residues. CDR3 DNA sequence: TGTGCCAGCAGCTTTATCCCTAGCGCGAGCTCCTACAATGAGCAGTTCTTC. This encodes CASSFIPSASSYNEQFF. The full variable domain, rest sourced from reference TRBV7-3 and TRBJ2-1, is GAGVSQTPSNKVTEKGKYVELRCDPISGHTALYWYRQSLGQGPEFLIYFQGTGAADDSGLPNDRFFAVRPEGSVSTLKIQRTERGDSAVYLCASSFIPSASSYNEQFFGPGTRLTVL.

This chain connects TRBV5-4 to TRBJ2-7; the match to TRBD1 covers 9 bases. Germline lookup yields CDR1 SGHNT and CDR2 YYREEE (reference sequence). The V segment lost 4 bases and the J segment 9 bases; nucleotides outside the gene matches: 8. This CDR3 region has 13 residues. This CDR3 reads CASSVPGQGRQYF. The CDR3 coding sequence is TGTGCCAGCAGCGTGCCGGGACAGGGAAGGCAGTACTTC.

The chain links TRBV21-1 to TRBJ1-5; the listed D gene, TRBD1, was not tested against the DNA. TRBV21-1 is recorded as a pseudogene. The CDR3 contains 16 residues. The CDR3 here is CASSKDRRGSNQPQHF. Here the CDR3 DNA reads TGTGCCAGCAGCAAAGACCGCAGGGGTAGCAATCAGCCCCAGCATTTT.

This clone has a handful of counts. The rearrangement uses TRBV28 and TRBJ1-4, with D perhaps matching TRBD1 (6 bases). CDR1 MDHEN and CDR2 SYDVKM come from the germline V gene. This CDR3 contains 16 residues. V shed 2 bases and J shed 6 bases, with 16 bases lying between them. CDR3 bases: TGTGCCAGCAGTTTACCCACAGGGTGGCGAGATGAAAAACTGTTTTTT. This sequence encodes CASSLPTGWRDEKLFF.

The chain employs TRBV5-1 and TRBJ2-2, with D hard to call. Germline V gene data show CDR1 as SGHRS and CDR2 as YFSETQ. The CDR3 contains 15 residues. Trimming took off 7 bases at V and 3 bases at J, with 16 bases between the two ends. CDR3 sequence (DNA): TGCGCCAGCCGCCATAATCCCGGTGACACCGGGGAGCTGTTTTTT. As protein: CASRHNPGDTGELFF.

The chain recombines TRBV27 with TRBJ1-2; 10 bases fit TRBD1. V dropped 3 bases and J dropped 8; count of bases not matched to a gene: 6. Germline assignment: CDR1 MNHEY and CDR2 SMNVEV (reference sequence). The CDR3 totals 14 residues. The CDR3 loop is CASSLGTGARGYTF. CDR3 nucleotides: TGTGCCAGCAGTTTGGGGACAGGGGCTCGGGGCTACACCTTC.

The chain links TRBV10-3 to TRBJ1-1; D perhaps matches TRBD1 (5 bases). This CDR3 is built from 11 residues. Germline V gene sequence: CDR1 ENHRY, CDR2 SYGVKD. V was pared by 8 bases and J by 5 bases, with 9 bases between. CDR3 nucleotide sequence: TGTGCCATCGGGGGAGGGACTGAAGCTTTCTTT. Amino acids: CAIGGGTEAFF.

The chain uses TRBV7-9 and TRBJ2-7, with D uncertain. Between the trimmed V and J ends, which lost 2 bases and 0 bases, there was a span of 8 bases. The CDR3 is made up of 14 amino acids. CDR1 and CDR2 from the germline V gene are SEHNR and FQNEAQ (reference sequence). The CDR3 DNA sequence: TGTGCCAGCAGCTTATCTGTATCCTCCTACGAGCAGTACTTC. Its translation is CASSLSVSSYEQYF.

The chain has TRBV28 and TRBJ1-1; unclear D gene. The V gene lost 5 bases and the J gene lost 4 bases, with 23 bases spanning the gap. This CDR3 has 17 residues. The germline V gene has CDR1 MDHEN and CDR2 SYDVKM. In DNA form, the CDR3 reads TGTGCCAGCAGTAAGCCGCTTAGACGGGTGGGGAGCACTGAAGCTTTCTTT. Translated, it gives CASSKPLRRVGSTEAFF.